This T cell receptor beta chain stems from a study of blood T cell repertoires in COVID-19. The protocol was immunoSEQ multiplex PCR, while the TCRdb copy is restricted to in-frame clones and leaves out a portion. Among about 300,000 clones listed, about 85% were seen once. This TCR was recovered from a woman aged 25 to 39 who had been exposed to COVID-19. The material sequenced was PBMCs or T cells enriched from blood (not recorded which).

CDR3 sequence: CASSFDRGVYEQYF. CDR3 nucleotide sequence: TGTGCCAGCAGCTTCGACAGGGGAGTCTACGAGCAGTACTTC. The genes are TRBV7-2 and TRBJ2-7, with 8 bases matching TRBD1. The CDR3 length is 14 residues. Looked up from germline, CDR1 is SGHTA and CDR2 is FQGNSA. J was trimmed by 3 bases and V by 3 bases; bases with no gene match: 4.